This T cell receptor (beta chain) came from a study of cytomegalovirus exposure and HLA in healthy donors. Study-wide findings and caveats: Upon later analysis, TCR association rates were observed to vary by HLA locus, being highest for DRB1 and lowest for HLA-C. Based on reports, TCR beta sequences accurately predicted HLA-A and HLA-B alleles for most subjects.

This clone was seen only a few times. The antigen is undetermined. With 60 Vbeta and 13 Jbeta primers, the PCR was carried out. The protocol was immunoSEQ multiplex PCR, while the TCRdb copy is restricted to in-frame clones and leaves out a portion. Of roughly 140,000 clones in the sample, roughly three quarters were seen once. The receptor comes from a woman between 45 and 65 years old in good health and CMV-seronegative. Sequencing was done on a sample of PBMCs.

The CDR3 DNA is TGTGCCAGTAGTATTCGGCAGGCTGACTATGGCTACACCTTC. Its protein product is CASSIRQADYGYTF. This chain links TRBV19 with TRBJ1-2; D not resolved. Per the germline V gene, CDR1 is LNHDA and CDR2 is SQIVND (reference sequence). Trimming removed 3 bases at V and 3 bases at J, with 11 bases between. This CDR3 is built from 14 residues.